This is a list of T cell receptor beta chains from one sample in a study of chemoradiotherapy in HPV16-positive cancers. Measured with immunoSEQ multiplex PCR; TCRdb has only the in-frame clones, and not every one. The data hold approximately 12,000 clones, with about two thirds observed a single time. The sample was gathered from a patient who underwent chemoradiotherapy. These receptors were obtained from a human donor with HPV-associated anogenital cancer. The CDR3 runs from the conserved cysteine through the conserved F or W. D genes are given only for firm matches. Clone size is stated in some rows and not others, as once, few, many or a class when expanded.

TRBD1	TRBV7-2	-	TRBJ1-5	CASSLGRDSLRNSNQPQHF	TGTGCCAGCAGCTTAGGACGGGACAGCCTCAGAAATAGCAATCAGCCCCAGCATTTT
TRBD2	TRBV13	-	TRBJ2-1	CASSLGGGTSGSEQFF	TGTGCCAGCAGCTTAGGCGGTGGGACTAGCGGGAGTGAGCAGTTCTTC
TRBD2	TRBV7-9	-	TRBJ2-1	CASSPTGLAGWKEQFF	TGTGCCAGCAGCCCTACGGGACTAGCGGGATGGAAGGAGCAGTTCTTC
-	TRBV30	-	TRBJ2-3	CAWKWGRGTDTQYF	TGTGCCTGGAAGTGGGGAAGGGGCACAGATACGCAGTATTTT
-	TRBV4-1	-	TRBJ2-4	CASSQDGLAKNIQYF	TGCGCCAGCAGCCAAGACGGGCTAGCCAAAAACATTCAGTACTTC
-	TRBV11-3	-	TRBJ1-1	CASSLGNQNTEAFF	TGTGCCAGCAGCTTAGGAAATCAGAACACTGAAGCTTTCTTT
-	TRBV6-4	-	TRBJ2-3	CASSGGPAKADTQYF	TGTGCCAGCAGTGGGGGTCCTGCGAAGGCAGATACGCAGTATTTT
-	TRBV27	once	TRBJ2-7	CASSFLDSVWEQYF	TGTGCCAGCAGTTTTCTAGACAGTGTGTGGGAGCAGTACTTC
-	TRBV2	few	TRBJ2-7	CASSLTAYEQYF	TGTGCCAGCAGCTTGACAGCCTACGAGCAGTACTTC
TRBD2	TRBV5-1	few	TRBJ2-7	CASSWEGGGEQYF	TGCGCCAGCAGCTGGGAGGGTGGCGGCGAGCAGTACTTC
-	TRBV29-1	-	TRBJ1-1	CSVDLSGLNTEAFF	TGCAGCGTTGATCTCTCTGGGCTGAACACTGAAGCTTTCTTT
-	TRBV7-8	-	TRBJ1-5	CASSLERAEPNQPQHF	TGTGCCAGCAGCTTAGAACGGGCAGAGCCGAATCAGCCCCAGCATTTT
TRBD2	TRBV28	-	TRBJ2-2	CASSFLAGDAGELFF	TGTGCCAGCAGTTTCCTAGCGGGAGACGCCGGGGAGCTGTTTTTT
-	TRBV27	-	TRBJ1-5	CASSSSVRNQPQHF	TGTGCCAGCAGTTCTTCCGTCCGTAATCAGCCCCAGCATTTT
TRBD1	TRBV2	-	TRBJ2-1	CASRDPTGGNEQFF	TGTGCCAGCAGGGATCCGACAGGGGGCAATGAGCAGTTCTTC
-	TRBV12-1	-	TRBJ2-7	CASSPPTGSTYEQYF	TGTGCCAGCAGCCCACCCACAGGGTCCACCTACGAGCAGTACTTC
-	TRBV9	-	TRBJ2-5	CASGPGQVETQYF	TGTGCCAGCGGACCGGGCCAGGTAGAGACCCAGTACTTC
TRBD1	TRBV7-8	-	TRBJ2-7	CASSPMGQGYEQYF	TGTGCCAGCAGCCCTATGGGACAGGGATACGAGCAGTACTTC
TRBD1	TRBV19	-	TRBJ2-7	CASSRGGQGAYEQYF	TGTGCCAGTAGTAGAGGTGGTCAGGGGGCCTACGAGCAGTACTTC
TRBD2	TRBV28	-	TRBJ2-1	CASTWIRTSGSNEQFF	TGTGCCAGCACCTGGATAAGGACTAGCGGGAGTAATGAGCAGTTCTTC
-	TRBV4-3	-	TRBJ2-6	CASSQDGRGVSGANVLTF	TGCGCCAGCAGCCAAGATGGCAGAGGGGTTTCTGGGGCCAACGTCCTGACTTTC
-	TRBV7-9	-	TRBJ1-1	CASSLEEIPTEAFF	TGTGCCAGCAGCTTAGAGGAGATACCCACTGAAGCTTTCTTT
-	TRBV15	-	TRBJ1-1	CATSRGGSNTEAFF	TGTGCCACCAGCAGAGGGGGGTCAAACACTGAAGCTTTCTTT
-	TRBV23-1	once	TRBJ2-7	CASSQGGARGSYEQYF	TGCGCCAGCAGTCAAGGGGGGGCGAGGGGCTCCTACGAGCAGTACTTC
-	TRBV6-6	once	TRBJ1-4	CASSGAVLSNEKLFF	TGTGCCAGTTCGGGGGCTGTCCTCAGTAATGAAAAACTGTTTTTT
-	TRBV25-1	once	TRBJ2-3	CASSARGDTQYF	TGTGCCAGCAGTGCCAGGGGAGATACGCAGTATTTT
TRBD2	TRBV19	-	TRBJ2-7	CASSGGLMSSYEQYF	TGTGCCAGCAGCGGGGGACTTATGAGCTCCTACGAGCAGTACTTC
TRBD2	TRBV2	-	TRBJ2-1	CASDAGGPNSEQFF	TGTGCCAGCGATGCGGGAGGGCCGAATAGTGAGCAGTTCTTC
TRBD2	TRBV28	-	TRBJ2-1	CASRGLAGNHGGEQFF	TGTGCCAGCAGAGGACTAGCGGGAAACCACGGGGGTGAGCAGTTCTTC
-	TRBV28	-	TRBJ1-1	CASDLLLGGSGGSAFF	TGTGCCAGCGACTTATTGCTGGGGGGATCGGGGGGATCAGCTTTCTTT
-	TRBV4-1	-	TRBJ1-5	CASSRGSTLSDSNQPQHF	TGCGCCAGCAGCCGGGGGTCCACGCTATCGGATAGCAATCAGCCCCAGCATTTT
TRBD1	TRBV19	-	TRBJ1-5	CASKRDRGFLGQPQHF	TGTGCCAGTAAAAGGGACAGGGGTTTCCTTGGGCAGCCCCAGCATTTT
TRBD2	TRBV10-2	-	TRBJ2-3	CASSEWSGRAGTDTQYF	TGCGCCAGCAGTGAGTGGAGCGGGAGGGCCGGTACAGATACGCAGTATTTT
-	TRBV27	few	TRBJ2-5	CASSSGGQTQYF	TGTGCCAGCAGTTCCGGGGGGCAGACCCAGTACTTC
TRBD2	TRBV4-2	-	TRBJ2-2	CASSQANFPRAGASPGELFF	TGTGCCAGCAGCCAAGCTAACTTCCCCCGAGCGGGAGCGAGTCCCGGGGAGCTGTTTTTT
TRBD2	TRBV10-1	once	TRBJ2-1	CASSSGSRGGDEQFF	TGCGCCAGCAGTAGCGGGAGTAGGGGAGGCGATGAGCAGTTCTTC
-	TRBV2	-	TRBJ2-7	CASLSGRGAEQYF	TGTGCCAGCCTTAGCGGAAGAGGGGCCGAGCAGTACTTC
-	TRBV30	-	TRBJ2-4	CAWIRGDGGIQYF	TGTGCCTGGATTAGGGGTGATGGGGGCATTCAGTACTTC
TRBD1	TRBV19	-	TRBJ2-3	CASSNLQGAGTDTQYF	TGTGCCAGTAGCAACCTACAGGGGGCCGGCACAGATACGCAGTATTTT
TRBD2	TRBV7-6	-	TRBJ2-3	CASSPRTSGTDTQYF	TGTGCCAGCAGCCCCAGGACTAGCGGCACAGATACGCAGTATTTT
-	TRBV30	-	TRBJ2-1	CAWSVLGRSSYNEQFF	TGTGCCTGGAGTGTACTGGGGCGCAGCTCCTACAATGAGCAGTTCTTC
TRBD1	TRBV28	once	TRBJ2-2	CASSLSDRGELFF	TGTGCCAGCAGTTTATCGGACAGGGGGGAGCTGTTTTTT
TRBD1	TRBV5-1	-	TRBJ2-1	CASSPNPGQSYNEQFF	TGCGCCAGCAGCCCCAACCCGGGACAGTCATACAATGAGCAGTTCTTC
-	TRBV10-3	-	TRBJ2-3	CAISEETSTDTQYF	TGTGCCATCAGTGAGGAAACATCCACAGATACGCAGTATTTT
TRBD1	TRBV5-3	-	TRBJ2-3	CARSKRQGTLADTQYF	TGTGCCAGAAGCAAAAGACAGGGAACATTGGCAGATACGCAGTATTTT
TRBD2	TRBV28	-	TRBJ2-1	CASRLREGPNEQFF	TGTGCCAGCAGATTGCGGGAGGGCCCCAATGAGCAGTTCTTC
TRBD1	TRBV9	-	TRBJ2-7	CASSVAPDRAHEQYF	TGTGCCAGCAGCGTAGCTCCGGACAGGGCCCACGAGCAGTACTTC
-	TRBV2	-	TRBJ2-7	CAVYRVGPSYEQYF	TGTGCCGTCTACAGGGTGGGGCCCTCCTACGAGCAGTACTTC
-	TRBV28	-	TRBJ2-7	CASSFVLGQDSYEQYF	TGTGCCAGCAGTTTTGTTTTGGGTCAGGACTCCTACGAGCAGTACTTC
-	TRBV6-1	few	TRBJ2-1	CASSERVVSYNEQFF	TGTGCCAGCAGTGAACGAGTCGTCTCCTACAATGAGCAGTTCTTC
TRBD1	TRBV7-3	-	TRBJ2-5	CASSSGQKETQYF	TGTGCCAGCAGCTCGGGACAGAAAGAGACCCAGTACTTC
-	TRBV9	-	TRBJ2-3	CASSVYEVSTDTQYF	TGTGCCAGCAGCGTTTACGAGGTCAGCACAGATACGCAGTATTTT
TRBD1	TRBV7-9	-	TRBJ1-1	CASSLTGSTEAFF	TGTGCCAGCAGCTTGACAGGGAGCACTGAAGCTTTCTTT
TRBD2	TRBV28	few	TRBJ2-5	CASSSSSGSWETQYF	TGTGCCAGCAGTTCATCTAGCGGGAGTTGGGAGACCCAGTACTTC
TRBD1	TRBV7-2	once	TRBJ1-4	CASSLNRGLDEKLFF	TGTGCCAGCAGCTTGAACAGGGGCTTGGATGAAAAACTGTTTTTT
TRBD2	TRBV28	-	TRBJ2-3	CASKTPGGSGSDTQYF	TGTGCCAGCAAAACTCCGGGCGGGAGTGGGTCAGATACGCAGTATTTT
-	TRBV15	-	TRBJ2-7	CATSSDSDRPQYF	TGTGCCACCAGCAGCGACTCCGACAGGCCCCAGTACTTC